This entry is about one TCR beta chain. Its antigen is unknown. The record has no base qualities; no much larger clone is one base away. The data were obtained in a study of blood T cell repertoires in COVID-19 (dated by TCRdb to the early 2020s). Context from the whole study: Recovered participants in ImmuneRACE Cohort 3 were defined by two consecutive negative NP/OP PCR tests, clearance by a healthcare professional, or resolution of symptoms. The dataset comprised deeply sampled blood TCRbeta repertoires from subjects exposed to, actively infected with, or recovered from COVID-19. The material from the prospective study consisted of cDNA or gDNA derived from T cells, B-cell-depleted T cells, or PBMCs. Sample metadata almost always included a de-identified subject ID, COVID-19 status, age in years and sex. Samples were obtained from the ongoing ImmuneRACE study (first 160 participants) and from about 1,300 subjects provided by 6 global collaborators. The repertoires were released in a freely available public database intended as a resource for research on the immune response to SARS-CoV-2. Samples from collaborators originated in the United States, Italy and Spain and spanned both the acute and convalescent phases of COVID-19. Where available, HLA class I and class II types were taken from metadata supplied by the sample provider and were not determined by assay-based typing.

Overall results and qualifications from the work: How much clinical and demographic metadata was included differed by source and by participant, and the metadata was provided uncurated.

V has 4 bases trimmed and J has 9 bases trimmed; junction bases matching no gene number 7. Taken from the germline V gene, the CDR1 and CDR2 loops are SGHDT and YYEEEE. Counted from cysteine to phenylalanine, this CDR3 has 15 amino acids. Of all the DNA, just the CDR3 is kept, 45 bases in frame from base 1. TCRbeta CDR3 regions were amplified from genomic DNA using the immunoSEQ Assay, a bias-controlled multiplex PCR. The study's own analysis went as follows. Within the assay, amplification of reference gene primers was used to estimate how many nucleated cells each sample contained. To quantify the absolute abundance of each unique TCRbeta CDR3 rearrangement, sequence reads were collapsed and filtered. For each sample, productive Simpson clonality was calculated as the square root of Simpson's diversity index over productive rearrangements. Here the immuneACCESS table is served through TCRdb, limited to in-frame sequences with V and J called. Missing clones are a known gap in these copies; in checked studies unresolved V genes cover under half, and the rest lacks a known reason. V and J calls plus clone size are reproduced from that table; the DNA served to infer D and trimming. This sample has roughly 150,000 clones in its table, and 79% of those were observed once. Clones ranked in the top ten supply 15% to 20% of the sample.

Enrolling through a virtual design, the prospective study's participants ranged in age from roughly 18 to 95 years and lived across some 22 United States geographic areas. Cohort assignment in the prospective study relied on participant-reported clinical history from a screening survey and a study questionnaire. In the prospective study, mobile phlebotomists collected whole blood, serum and a nasopharyngeal or oropharyngeal swab from each participant. Participants in the prospective study had the option to provide additional blood draws and questionnaires over a roughly 2-month period. Prospective study blood samples were shipped either frozen or at room temperature before DNA extraction.

The receptor was derived from a woman in her 70s in a cohort exposed to, infected with or recovered from COVID-19 (not recorded which). The V gene is TRBV5-6 and the J gene is TRBJ1-6, and 10 bases in between align with TRBD1. Sequencing used PBMCs or T cells enriched from blood (not recorded which). The DNA sequence reads TGTGCCAGCAGCAGGAAGGACAGGGGGTTTTCACCCCTCCACTTT. It translates as CASSRKDRGFSPLHF.